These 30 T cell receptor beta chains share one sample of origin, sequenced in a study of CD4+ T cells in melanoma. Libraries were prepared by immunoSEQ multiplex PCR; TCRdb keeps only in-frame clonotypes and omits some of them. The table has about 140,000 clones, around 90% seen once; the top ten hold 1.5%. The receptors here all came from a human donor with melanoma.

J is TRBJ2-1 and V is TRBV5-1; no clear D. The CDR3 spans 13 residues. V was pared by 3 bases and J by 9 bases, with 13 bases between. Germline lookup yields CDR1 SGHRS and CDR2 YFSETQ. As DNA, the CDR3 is TGCGCCAGCAGCTCCGCCTCCCCCGGTGAGCAGTTCTTC. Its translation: CASSSASPGEQFF.

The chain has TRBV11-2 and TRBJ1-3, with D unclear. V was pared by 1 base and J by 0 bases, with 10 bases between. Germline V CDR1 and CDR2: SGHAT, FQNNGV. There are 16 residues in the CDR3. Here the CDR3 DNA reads TGTGCCAGCAGCTTAGGAGTGGGGTTCTCTGGAAACACCATATATTTT. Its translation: CASSLGVGFSGNTIYF.

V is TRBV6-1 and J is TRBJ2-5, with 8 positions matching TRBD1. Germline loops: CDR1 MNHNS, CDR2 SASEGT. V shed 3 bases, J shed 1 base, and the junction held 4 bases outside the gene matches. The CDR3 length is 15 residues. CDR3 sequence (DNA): TGTGCCAGCAGTGATTCCGGGACAGGCCAAGAGACCCAGTACTTC. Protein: CASSDSGTGQETQYF.

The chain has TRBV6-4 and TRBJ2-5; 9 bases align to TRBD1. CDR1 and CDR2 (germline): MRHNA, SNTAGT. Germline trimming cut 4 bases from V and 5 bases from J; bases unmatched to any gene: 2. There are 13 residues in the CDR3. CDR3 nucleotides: TGTGCCAGCAGTGGTGACAGGGGGGAGACCCAGTACTTC. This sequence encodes CASSGDRGETQYF.

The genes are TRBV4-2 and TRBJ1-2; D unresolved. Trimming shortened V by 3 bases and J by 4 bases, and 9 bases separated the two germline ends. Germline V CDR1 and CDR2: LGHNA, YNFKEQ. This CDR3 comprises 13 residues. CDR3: CASSHPALYGYTF. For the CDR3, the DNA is TGTGCCAGCAGCCACCCCGCCCTCTATGGCTACACCTTC.

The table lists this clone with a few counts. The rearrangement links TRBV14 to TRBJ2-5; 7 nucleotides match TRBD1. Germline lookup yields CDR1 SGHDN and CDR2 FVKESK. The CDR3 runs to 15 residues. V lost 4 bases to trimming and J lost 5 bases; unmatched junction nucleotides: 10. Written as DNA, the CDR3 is TGTGCCAGCAGCCTCGGGACAGTCGCCACGGAGACCCAGTACTTC. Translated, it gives CASSLGTVATETQYF.

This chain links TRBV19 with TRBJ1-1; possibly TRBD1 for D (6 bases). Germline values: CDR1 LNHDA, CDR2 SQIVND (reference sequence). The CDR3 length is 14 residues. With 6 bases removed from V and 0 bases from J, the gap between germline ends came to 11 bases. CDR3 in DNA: TGTGCCAGTAGACGCGGGACACTGAACACTGAAGCTTTCTTT. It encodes CASRRGTLNTEAFF.

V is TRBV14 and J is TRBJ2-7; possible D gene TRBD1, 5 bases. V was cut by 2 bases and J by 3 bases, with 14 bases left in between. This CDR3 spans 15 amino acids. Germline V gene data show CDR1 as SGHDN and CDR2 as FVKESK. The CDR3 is CASSQKMGLFYEQYF. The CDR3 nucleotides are TGTGCCAGCAGCCAAAAGATGGGGCTTTTCTACGAGCAGTACTTC.

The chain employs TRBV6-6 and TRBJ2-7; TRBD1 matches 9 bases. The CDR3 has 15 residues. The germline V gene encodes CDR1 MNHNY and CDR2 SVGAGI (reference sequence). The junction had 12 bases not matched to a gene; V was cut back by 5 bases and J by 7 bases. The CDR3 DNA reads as TGTGCCAGCAGTCCCCCGGGCGGGACAGGGTTTGAGCAGTACTTC. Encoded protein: CASSPPGGTGFEQYF.

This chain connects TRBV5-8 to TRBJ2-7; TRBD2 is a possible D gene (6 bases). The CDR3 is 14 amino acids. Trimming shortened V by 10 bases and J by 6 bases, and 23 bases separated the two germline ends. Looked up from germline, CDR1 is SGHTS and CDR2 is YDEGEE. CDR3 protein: CAERGTGSAGEQYF. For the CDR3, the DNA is TGTGCCGAACGCGGGACGGGCTCGGCCGGCGAGCAGTACTTC.

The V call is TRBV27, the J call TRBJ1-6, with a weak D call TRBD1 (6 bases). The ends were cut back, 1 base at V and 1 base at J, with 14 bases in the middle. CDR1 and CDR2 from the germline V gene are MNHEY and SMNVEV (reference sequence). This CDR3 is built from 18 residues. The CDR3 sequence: CASSLLGQGRSYNSPLHF. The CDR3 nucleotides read TGTGCCAGCAGTTTATTGGGCCAGGGGAGGTCCTATAATTCACCCCTCCACTTT.

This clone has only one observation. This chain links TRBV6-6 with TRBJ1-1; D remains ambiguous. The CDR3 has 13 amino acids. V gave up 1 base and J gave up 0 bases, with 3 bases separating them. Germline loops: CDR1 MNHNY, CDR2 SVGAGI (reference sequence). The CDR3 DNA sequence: TGTGCCAGCAGTTACTGGATGAACACTGAAGCTTTCTTT. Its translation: CASSYWMNTEAFF.

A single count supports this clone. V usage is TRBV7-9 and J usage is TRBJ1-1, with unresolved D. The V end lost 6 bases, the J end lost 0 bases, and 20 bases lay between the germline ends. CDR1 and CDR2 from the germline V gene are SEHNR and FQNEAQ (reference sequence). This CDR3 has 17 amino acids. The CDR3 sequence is CASRQFLNNDLNTEAFF. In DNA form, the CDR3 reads TGTGCCAGCAGACAATTCTTGAACAACGATTTGAACACTGAAGCTTTCTTT.

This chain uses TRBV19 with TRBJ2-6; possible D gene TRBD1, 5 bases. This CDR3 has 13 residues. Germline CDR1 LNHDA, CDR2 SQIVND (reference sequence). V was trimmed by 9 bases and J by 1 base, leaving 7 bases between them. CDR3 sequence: CASRASGANVLTF. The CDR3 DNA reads TGTGCCAGCAGGGCGTCTGGGGCCAACGTCCTGACTTTC.

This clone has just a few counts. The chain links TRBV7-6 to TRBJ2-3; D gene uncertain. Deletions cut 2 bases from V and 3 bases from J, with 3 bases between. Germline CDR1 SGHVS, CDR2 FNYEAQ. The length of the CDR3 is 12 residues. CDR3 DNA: TGTGCCAGCAGCTTAATAACAGATACGCAGTATTTT. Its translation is CASSLITDTQYF.

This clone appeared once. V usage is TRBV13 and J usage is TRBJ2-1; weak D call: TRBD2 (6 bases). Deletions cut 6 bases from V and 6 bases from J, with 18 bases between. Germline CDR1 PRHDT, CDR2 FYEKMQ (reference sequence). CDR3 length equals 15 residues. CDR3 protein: CASRTTRSTPNEQFF. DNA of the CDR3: TGTGCCAGCAGAACGACTAGGAGCACCCCCAATGAGCAGTTCTTC.

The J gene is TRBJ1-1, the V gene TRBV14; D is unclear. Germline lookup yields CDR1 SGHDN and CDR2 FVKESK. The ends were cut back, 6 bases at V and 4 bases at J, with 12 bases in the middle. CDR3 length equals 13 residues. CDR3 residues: CASRLDGLTEAFF. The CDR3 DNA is TGTGCCAGCAGGCTTGACGGGCTCACTGAAGCTTTCTTT.

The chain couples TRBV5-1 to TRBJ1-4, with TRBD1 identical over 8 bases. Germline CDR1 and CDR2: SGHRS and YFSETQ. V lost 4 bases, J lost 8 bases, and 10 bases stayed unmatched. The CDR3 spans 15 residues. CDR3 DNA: TGCGCCAGCAGCGTTACAGGGGGGGTTTTCGAAAAACTGTTTTTT. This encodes CASSVTGGVFEKLFF.

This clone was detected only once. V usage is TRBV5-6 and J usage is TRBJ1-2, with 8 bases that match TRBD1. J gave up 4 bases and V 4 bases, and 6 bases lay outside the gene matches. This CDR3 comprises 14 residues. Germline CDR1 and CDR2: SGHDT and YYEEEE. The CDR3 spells CASSLMGQAYGYTF. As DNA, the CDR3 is TGTGCCAGCAGCCTTATGGGACAGGCCTATGGCTACACCTTC.

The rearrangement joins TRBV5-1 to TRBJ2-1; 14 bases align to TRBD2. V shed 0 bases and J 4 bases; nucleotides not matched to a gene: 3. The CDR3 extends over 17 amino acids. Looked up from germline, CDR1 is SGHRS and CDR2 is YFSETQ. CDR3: CASSLGTSGGMYNEQFF. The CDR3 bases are TGCGCCAGCAGCTTGGGGACTAGCGGGGGGATGTACAATGAGCAGTTCTTC.

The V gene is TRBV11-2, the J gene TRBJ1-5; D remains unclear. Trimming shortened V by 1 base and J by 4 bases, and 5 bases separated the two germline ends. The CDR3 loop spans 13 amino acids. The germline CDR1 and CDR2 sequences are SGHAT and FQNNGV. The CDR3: CASSLGTNQPQHF. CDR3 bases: TGTGCCAGCAGCTTAGGAACGAATCAGCCCCAGCATTTT. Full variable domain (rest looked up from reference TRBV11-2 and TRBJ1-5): EAGVAQSPRYKIIEKRQSVAFWCNPISGHATLYWYQQILGQGPKLLIQFQNNGVVDDSQLPKDRFSAERLKGVDSTLKIQPAKLEDSAVYLCASSLGTNQPQHFGDGTRLSIL.

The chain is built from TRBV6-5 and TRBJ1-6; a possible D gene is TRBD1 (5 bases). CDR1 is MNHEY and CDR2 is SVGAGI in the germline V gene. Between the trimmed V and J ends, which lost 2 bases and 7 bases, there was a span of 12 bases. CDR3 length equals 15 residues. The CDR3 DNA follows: TGTGCCAGCAGTTACGATGGGGCCAGGAATTCACCCCTCCACTTT. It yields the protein CASSYDGARNSPLHF.

This CDR3 reads CASRVGAGGYTF. CDR3 nucleotide sequence: TGTGCCAGCAGGGTGGGCGCAGGAGGCTACACCTTC. This rearrangement joins TRBV6-5 to TRBJ1-2; D remains unclear. Germline values: CDR1 MNHEY, CDR2 SVGAGI. V lost 6 bases to trimming and J lost 8 bases, with 13 bases between them. The CDR3 totals 12 residues.

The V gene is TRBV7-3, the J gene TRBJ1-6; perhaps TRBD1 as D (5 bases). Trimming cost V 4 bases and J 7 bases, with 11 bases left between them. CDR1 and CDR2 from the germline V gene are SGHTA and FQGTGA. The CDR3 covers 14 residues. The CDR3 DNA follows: TGTGCCAGCAGCTCCGGGGACGGAAATTCACCCCTCCACTTT. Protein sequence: CASSSGDGNSPLHF. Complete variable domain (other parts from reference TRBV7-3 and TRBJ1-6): GAGVSQTPSNKVTEKGKYVELRCDPISGHTALYWYRQSLGQGPEFLIYFQGTGAADDSGLPNDRFFAVRPEGSVSTLKIQRTERGDSAVYLCASSSGDGNSPLHFGNGTRLTVT.

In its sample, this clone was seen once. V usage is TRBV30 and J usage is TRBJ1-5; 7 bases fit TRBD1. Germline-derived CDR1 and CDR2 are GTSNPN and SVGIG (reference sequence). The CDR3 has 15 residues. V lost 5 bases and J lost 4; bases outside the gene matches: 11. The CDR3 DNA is TGTGCCTGGTCGTTCCGGGACAGCCTAAATCAGCCCCAGCATTTT. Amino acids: CAWSFRDSLNQPQHF.

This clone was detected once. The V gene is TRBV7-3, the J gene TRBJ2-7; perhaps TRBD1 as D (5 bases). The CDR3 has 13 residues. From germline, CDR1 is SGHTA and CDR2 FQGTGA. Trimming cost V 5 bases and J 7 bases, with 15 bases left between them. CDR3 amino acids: CASSPAGNREQYF. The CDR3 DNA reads TGTGCCAGCAGCCCCGCAGGGAACAGGGAGCAGTACTTC.

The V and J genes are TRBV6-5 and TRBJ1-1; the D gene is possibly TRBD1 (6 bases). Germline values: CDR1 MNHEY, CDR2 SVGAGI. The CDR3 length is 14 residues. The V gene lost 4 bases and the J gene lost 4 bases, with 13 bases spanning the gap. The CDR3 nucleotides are TGTGCCAGCAGTTTTAACAGGGAGGGCACTGAAGCTTTCTTT. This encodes CASSFNREGTEAFF.

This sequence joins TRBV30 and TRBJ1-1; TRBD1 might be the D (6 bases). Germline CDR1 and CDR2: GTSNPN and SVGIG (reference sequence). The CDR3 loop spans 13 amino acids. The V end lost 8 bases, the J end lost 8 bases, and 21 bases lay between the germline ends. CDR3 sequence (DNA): TGTGCCGGAGTCGTTACAGGGACCGTAGAAGCTTTCTTT. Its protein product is CAGVVTGTVEAFF.

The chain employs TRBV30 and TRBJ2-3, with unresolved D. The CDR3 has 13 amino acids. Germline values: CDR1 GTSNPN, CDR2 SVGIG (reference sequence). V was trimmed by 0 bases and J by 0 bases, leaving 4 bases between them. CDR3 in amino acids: CAWSVVSTDTQYF. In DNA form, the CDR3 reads TGTGCCTGGAGTGTGGTTAGCACAGATACGCAGTATTTT.

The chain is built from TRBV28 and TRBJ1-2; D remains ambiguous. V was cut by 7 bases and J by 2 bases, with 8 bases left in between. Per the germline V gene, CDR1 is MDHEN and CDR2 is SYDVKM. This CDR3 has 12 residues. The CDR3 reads CASTPDNYGYTF. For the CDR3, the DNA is TGTGCCAGCACGCCGGACAACTATGGCTACACCTTC.